The rows below give T cell receptor beta chains drawn from one sample of a study of response to subunit inactivated influenza vaccine. Each CDR3 protein is one row after TCRdb ran MiXCR on the RT-PCR reads. Of about 800,000 distinct CDR3 sequences in the sample, around 20% are singletons; the top ten hold approximately 10%. Specimen: PBMCs from blood, collected more than 4 days after vaccination. Receptor source: a man aged 45 to 65 who received an inactivated influenza vaccine. The CDR3 runs from the conserved cysteine through the conserved F or W. The D gene is left open where the match is weak. Size values are once, few and many counts, or a class for expanded clones, and some rows have none.

d_call,j_call,clone_size,v_call,cdr3_nt,cdr3_aa
NA,TRBJ2-2,many,TRBV7-8,TGTGCCAGCAGCTTATTGGCGAACACCGGGGAGCTGTTTTTT,CASSLLANTGELFF
TRBD1,TRBJ1-2,NA,TRBV10-1,TGCGCCAGCAGTGAAACCTCGGGACAGTACTACACCTTC,CASSETSGQYYTF
NA,TRBJ2-5,few,TRBV7-9,TGTGCCAGCAAGGGAATACAAGAGACCCAGTACTTC,CASKGIQETQYF
NA,TRBJ2-3,few,TRBV11-2,TGTGCCAGCAGCTTAGTCGCAGGGTTCCTCGCTACGCAGTATTTT,CASSLVAGFLATQYF
NA,TRBJ2-1,NA,TRBV12-3/TRBV12-4,TGTGCCAGCAGTTTTGGAGGGGCCGCCTGGAATGAGCAGTTCTTC,CASSFGGAAWNEQFF
NA,TRBJ1-2,few,TRBV20-1,TGCAGTGCTAGAGATTACAGGGTTAGCTACACCTTC,CSARDYRVSYTF
NA,TRBJ1-4,few,TRBV5-1,TGCGCCAGCAGCCTAAGCCTAAAGGAGAATGAAAAACTGTTTTTT,CASSLSLKENEKLFF
NA,TRBJ2-1,NA,TRBV24-1,TGTGCCACCAGTGACAGTATACCCCAAGGGCAGTTCTTC,CATSDSIPQGQFF
TRBD2,TRBJ2-7,few,TRBV4-1,TGCGCCAGCAGCCAGCTCCTAGCGGGGGTTTCCTACGAGCAGTACTTC,CASSQLLAGVSYEQYF
TRBD2,TRBJ2-1,NA,TRBV4-3,TGCGCCAGCAGCCGAGGACTAGCGGAGGCCCGCCTCAATGAGCAGTTCTTC,CASSRGLAEARLNEQFF
NA,TRBJ1-4,NA,TRBV12-3/TRBV12-4,TGTGCCAGCAGTTTCGGGGGGCAGGGTGAAAAACTGTTTTTT,CASSFGGQGEKLFF
TRBD2,TRBJ2-2,NA,TRBV5-4,TGTGCCAGCACCCCCGGGGGGAAGAACACCGGGGAGCTGTTTTTT,CASTPGGKNTGELFF
TRBD2,TRBJ2-7,NA,TRBV6-2/TRBV6-3,TGTGCAACGCGGGCTAGCGGAGTTGACGAGCAGTACTTC,CATRASGVDEQYF
NA,TRBJ2-4,few,TRBV29-1,TGCAGCGTTGTGGGACTAGCCAAAAACATTCAGTACTTC,CSVVGLAKNIQYF
TRBD1,TRBJ2-1,few,TRBV9,TGTGCCAGCAGCCCCAGGGGGCTGAATTCCAATGAGCAGTTCTTC,CASSPRGLNSNEQFF